The 7 T cell receptor beta chains reported below all come from one sample, sequenced in a study of breast tumors, draining lymph nodes, adjacent tissues. TCRdb processed the multiplex PCR reads anew with MiXCR; each CDR3 protein has one entry. Of some 130,000 distinct CDR3 sequences in the sample, under 25% are singletons; the top ten hold 2.5% to 3%. Breast cancer patients provided tissue from their axillary draining lymph nodes. Material for sequencing was axillary lymph node tissue. The receptors come from a female donor with breast cancer. Some clones in this sample may be carry-over from other donors' samples.

Concerning this clonotype itself: This may come from a read error, since a much larger clone is one base off. The chain combines TRBV11-2 with TRBJ2-1; 10 bases are a match to TRBD2. Looked up from germline, CDR1 is SGHAT and CDR2 is FQNNGV. The CDR3 loop spans 16 amino acids. V gave up 7 bases and J gave up 7 bases; unmatched junction bases: 13. The CDR3 reads CASNARASGSFNEQFF. The CDR3 DNA reads TGTGCCAGCAACGCTAGGGCTAGCGGGAGTTTTAATGAGCAGTTCTTC.

This clonotype was picked up many times. The chain is built from TRBV7-9 and TRBJ1-2; 10 bases are a match to TRBD1. Trimming took 4 bases from V and 6 from J; bases not matched to a gene: 8. The V gene's germline CDR1 is SEHNR and CDR2 FQNEAQ (reference sequence). CDR3 size: 15 residues. CDR3 coding DNA: TGTGCCAGCAGCTACCCGGGACAGGGGTCGAATGGCTACACCTTC. This gives the protein CASSYPGQGSNGYTF. Combining the CDR3 with reference TRBV7-9 and TRBJ1-2 gives the whole variable domain DTGVSQNPRHKITKRGQNVTFRCDPISEHNRLYWYRQTLGQGPEFLTYFQNEAQLEKSRLLSDRFSAERPKGSFSTLEIQRTEQGDSAMYLCASSYPGQGSNGYTFGSGTRLTVV.

In this sample, this clonotype turned up many times. This rearrangement joins TRBV7-9 to TRBJ2-5; D is unresolved. CDR1 is SEHNR and CDR2 is FQNEAQ in the germline V gene (reference sequence). The CDR3 spans 19 residues. Trimming pared 7 bases from V and 3 bases from J, leaving 30 bases between. The CDR3, as DNA: TGTGCCAGCACCTTGGTGCTAGGGCCTCAAATCCCCATGAAAGAGACCCAGTACTTC. Amino acids: CASTLVLGPQIPMKETQYF.

As for this clonotype: This may come from a read error, since a much larger clone is one base off. Because the CDR3 is missing its conserved closing phenylalanine or tryptophan, this is likely a read error. The chain couples TRBV4-1 to TRBJ2-6; 7 nucleotides agree with TRBD1. Germline values: CDR1 MGHRA, CDR2 YSYEKL. The CDR3 consists of 16 residues. V lost 1 base and J lost 4; bases outside the gene matches: 4. CDR3 sequence: CASSQATGTGANVLTV. The CDR3 DNA follows: TGCGCCAGCAGCCAAGCGACAGGGACAGGGGCCAACGTCCTGACTGTC.

This clonotype was counted many times. V and J are TRBV6-1 and TRBJ2-7, with 7 bases that match TRBD1. Germline trimming cut 5 bases from V and 5 bases from J; bases unmatched to any gene: 3. This CDR3 region has 12 residues. Germline CDR1 reads MNHNS; CDR2 reads SASEGT. This chain's CDR3 is CASSPTGHEQYF. CDR3 sequence (DNA): TGTGCCAGCAGTCCGACAGGGCACGAGCAGTACTTC.

This chain connects TRBV7-8 to TRBJ2-7, with 9 bases lining up with TRBD2. Germline lookup yields CDR1 SGHVS and CDR2 FQNEAQ. The ends lost 0 bases at V and 1 base at J; junction bases unmatched: 16. CDR3 length: 20 residues. CDR3 nucleotides: TGTGCCAGCAGCTTAGCGTCTTCGGCGGGAGGGCTAGGGGGATCCTACGAGCAGTACTTC. This codes for CASSLASSAGGLGGSYEQYF.

This clonotype has just a few counts. This chain joins TRBV28 and TRBJ2-3; perhaps TRBD2 as D (6 bases). The CDR3 is made up of 16 amino acids. The V end was cut by 5 bases, the J end by 2 bases, with 17 bases between. CDR1 is MDHEN and CDR2 is SYDVKM in the germline V gene. CDR3 in amino acids: CASSPPLWEATDTQYF. CDR3 sequence (DNA): TGTGCCAGCAGTCCCCCCCTGTGGGAGGCCACAGATACGCAGTATTTT.